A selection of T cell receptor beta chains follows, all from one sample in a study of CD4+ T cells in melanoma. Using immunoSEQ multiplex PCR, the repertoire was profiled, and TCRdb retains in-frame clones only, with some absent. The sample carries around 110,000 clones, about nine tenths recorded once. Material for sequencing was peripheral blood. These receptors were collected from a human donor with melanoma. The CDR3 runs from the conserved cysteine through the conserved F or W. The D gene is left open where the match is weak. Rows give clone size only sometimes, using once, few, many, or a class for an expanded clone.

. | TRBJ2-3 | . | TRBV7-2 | CASSSPATDTQYF | TGTGCCAGCAGCTCTCCGGCCACAGATACGCAGTATTTT
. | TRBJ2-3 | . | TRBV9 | CASSVAGYTDTQYF | TGTGCCAGCAGCGTAGCCGGGTACACAGATACGCAGTATTTT
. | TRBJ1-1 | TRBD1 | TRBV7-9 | CASTRGQMNTEAFF | TGTGCCAGCACAAGGGGACAGATGAACACTGAAGCTTTCTTT
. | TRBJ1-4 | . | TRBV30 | CAWSAGLTPYEKLFF | TGTGCCTGGAGTGCGGGTTTAACTCCGTATGAAAAACTGTTTTTT
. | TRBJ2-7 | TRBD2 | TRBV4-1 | CASSQALAGDYYEQYF | TGCGCCAGCAGCCAAGCGCTGGCGGGGGATTACTACGAGCAGTACTTC
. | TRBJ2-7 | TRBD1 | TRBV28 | CASRKRDRGYEQYF | TGTGCCAGCAGAAAACGGGACAGGGGCTACGAGCAGTACTTC
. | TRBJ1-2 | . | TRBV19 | CASDGREANYGYTF | TGTGCCAGCGATGGGCGGGAAGCTAACTATGGCTACACCTTC
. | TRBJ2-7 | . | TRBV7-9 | CASSLGLDGEQYF | TGTGCCAGCAGCTTAGGACTAGATGGCGAGCAGTACTTC
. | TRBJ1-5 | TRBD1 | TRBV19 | CASSKTGSYSNQPQHF | TGTGCCAGTAGTAAGACAGGGAGCTATAGCAATCAGCCCCAGCATTTT
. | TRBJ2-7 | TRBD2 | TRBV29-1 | CSVELAGVYEQYF | TGCAGCGTTGAACTAGCGGGAGTCTACGAGCAGTACTTC
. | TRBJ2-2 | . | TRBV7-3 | CASSFNRDTGELFF | TGTGCCAGCAGCTTTAACAGGGACACCGGGGAGCTGTTTTTT
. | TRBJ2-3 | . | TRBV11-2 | CASSLGLANPRDTQYF | TGTGCCAGCAGCTTAGGGCTAGCGAATCCGCGGGATACGCAGTATTTT
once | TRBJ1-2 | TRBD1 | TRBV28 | CASRSHYTDRVDGYTF | TGTGCCAGCAGGTCTCACTATACCGACAGGGTGGATGGCTACACCTTC
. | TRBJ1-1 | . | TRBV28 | CASSGNTEAFF | TGTGCCAGCAGTGGCAACACTGAAGCTTTCTTT
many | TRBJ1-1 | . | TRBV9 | CASSVDVNTEAFF | TGTGCCAGCAGCGTAGACGTGAACACTGAAGCTTTCTTT
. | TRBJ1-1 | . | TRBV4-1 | CASSQDRGRKVYTEAFF | TGCGCCAGCAGCCAAGACAGGGGAAGAAAAGTGTACACTGAAGCTTTCTTT
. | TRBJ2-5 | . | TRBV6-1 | CASSATTGHATGVGRVTQYF | TGTGCCAGCAGTGCGACGACAGGGCACGCAACGGGAGTGGGACGGGTGACCCAGTACTTC
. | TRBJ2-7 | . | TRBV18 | CASSPSAYEQYF | TGTGCCAGCTCACCCTCCGCCTACGAGCAGTACTTC
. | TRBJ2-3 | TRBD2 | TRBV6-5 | CASGNSGKLTDTQYF | TGTGCCAGCGGGAATAGCGGGAAATTGACAGATACGCAGTATTTT
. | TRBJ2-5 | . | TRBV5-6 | CASSLIGKTQYF | TGTGCCAGCAGCTTAATCGGGAAGACCCAGTACTTC
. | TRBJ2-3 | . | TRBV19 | CASSIDGGEGTDTQYF | TGTGCCAGTAGTATAGACGGGGGAGAGGGCACAGATACGCAGTATTTT
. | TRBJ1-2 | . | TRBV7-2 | CASSLGRRKSYGYTF | TGTGCCAGCAGCTTAGGACGGCGGAAAAGCTATGGCTACACCTTC
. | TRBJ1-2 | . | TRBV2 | CASSEQPNYGYTF | TGTGCCAGCAGCGAACAACCGAACTATGGCTACACCTTC
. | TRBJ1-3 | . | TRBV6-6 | CASRSNHRLPIYF | TGTGCCAGCAGGTCCAACCACAGGCTGCCCATATATTTT
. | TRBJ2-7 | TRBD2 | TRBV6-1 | CASSEGLAGGEQYF | TGTGCCAGCAGTGAAGGACTAGCGGGGGGCGAGCAGTACTTC
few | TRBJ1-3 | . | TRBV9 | CASSVARGTGNTIYF | TGTGCCAGCAGCGTAGCGAGGGGAACGGGAAACACCATATATTTT
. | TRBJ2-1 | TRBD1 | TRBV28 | CASSLSGGSIF | TGTGCCAGCAGTTTGTCAGGGGGCTCAATCTTC
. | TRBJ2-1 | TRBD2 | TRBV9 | CASSATSGKYNEQFF | TGTGCCAGCAGCGCGACTAGCGGAAAATACAATGAGCAGTTCTTC
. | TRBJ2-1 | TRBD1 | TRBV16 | CASSPTPGQGLSRSYNEQFF | TGTGCCAGCAGCCCTACCCCGGGACAGGGCCTCTCGCGGTCCTACAATGAGCAGTTCTTC
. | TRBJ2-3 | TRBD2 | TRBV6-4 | CASSDRLAGWDGTDTQYF | TGTGCCAGCAGTGACAGACTAGCGGGTTGGGACGGCACAGATACGCAGTATTTT
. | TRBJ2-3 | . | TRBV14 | CASSQEVGGTDTQYF | TGTGCCAGCAGCCAAGAGGTGGGGGGCACAGATACGCAGTATTTT
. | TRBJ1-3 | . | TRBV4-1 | CASSQFSGSGNTIYF | TGCGCCAGCAGCCAATTCTCGGGCTCTGGAAACACCATATATTTT
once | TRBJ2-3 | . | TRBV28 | CAISRQLSTDTQYF | TGTGCCATCAGCCGACAGCTTAGCACAGATACGCAGTATTTT
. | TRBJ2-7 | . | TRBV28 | CASSLLGNEQYF | TGTGCCAGCAGTTTATTGGGGAACGAGCAGTACTTC
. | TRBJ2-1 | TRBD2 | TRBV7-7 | CASSPTSGIHNEQFF | TGTGCCAGCAGCCCGACTAGCGGGATCCACAATGAGCAGTTCTTC
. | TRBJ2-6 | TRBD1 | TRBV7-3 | CASTPGGLSGANVLTF | TGTGCCAGCACCCCAGGGGGTCTCTCTGGGGCCAACGTCCTGACTTTC
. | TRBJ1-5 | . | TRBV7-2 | CASSLDAGGNQPQHF | TGTGCCAGCAGCTTAGACGCAGGGGGCAATCAGCCCCAGCATTTT
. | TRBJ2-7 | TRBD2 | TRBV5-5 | CASSLAGGPYEQYF | TGTGCCAGCAGCTTAGCGGGGGGGCCCTACGAGCAGTACTTC
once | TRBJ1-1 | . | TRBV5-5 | CASSWGGRPEAFF | TGTGCCAGCAGCTGGGGGGGGCGACCCGAAGCTTTCTTT
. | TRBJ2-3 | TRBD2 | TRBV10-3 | CAIRPGLGADTQYF | TGTGCCATCAGGCCGGGACTAGGGGCAGATACGCAGTATTTT
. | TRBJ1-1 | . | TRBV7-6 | CASSFGAGVDNTEAFF | TGTGCCAGCAGCTTTGGAGCAGGGGTCGATAACACTGAAGCTTTCTTT
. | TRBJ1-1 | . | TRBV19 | CASSTLGAAEAFF | TGTGCCAGTAGTACCCTCGGGGCGGCTGAAGCTTTCTTT
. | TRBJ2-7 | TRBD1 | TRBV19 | CASGGRGRSEQYF | TGTGCCAGTGGGGGCAGGGGGCGAAGCGAGCAGTACTTC
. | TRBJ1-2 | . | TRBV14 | CASSQNRHSYGYTF | TGTGCCAGCAGCCAAAATCGGCATAGCTATGGCTACACCTTC
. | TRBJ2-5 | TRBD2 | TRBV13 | CASSRTSGGQETQYF | TGTGCCAGCAGTCGGACTAGCGGGGGTCAAGAGACCCAGTACTTC
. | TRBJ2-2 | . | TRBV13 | CASSLEDIGELFF | TGTGCCAGCAGCTTGGAGGACATCGGGGAGCTGTTTTTT